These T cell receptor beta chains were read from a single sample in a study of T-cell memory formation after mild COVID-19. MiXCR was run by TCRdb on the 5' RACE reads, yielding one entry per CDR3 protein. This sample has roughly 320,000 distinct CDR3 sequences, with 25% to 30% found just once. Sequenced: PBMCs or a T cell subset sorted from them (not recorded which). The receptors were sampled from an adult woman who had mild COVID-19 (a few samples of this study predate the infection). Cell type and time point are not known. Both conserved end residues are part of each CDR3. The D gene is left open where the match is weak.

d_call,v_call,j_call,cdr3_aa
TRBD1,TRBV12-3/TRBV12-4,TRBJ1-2,CASSRQGSVYGYTF
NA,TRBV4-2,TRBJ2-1,CASSQDLYSTYNEQFF
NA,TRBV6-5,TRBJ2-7,CASSYSMGEQYF
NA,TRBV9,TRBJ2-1,CASSVGHRDQDHEQFF
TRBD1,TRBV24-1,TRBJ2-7,CATRLGTETYEQYF
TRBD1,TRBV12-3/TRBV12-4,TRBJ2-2,CASSGQGAGTGELFF
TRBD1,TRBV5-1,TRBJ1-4,CASSLEWSGGLTSEKLFF
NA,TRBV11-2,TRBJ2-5,CASSPSSERRYETQYF
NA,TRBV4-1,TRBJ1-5,CASSQDPLSNQPQHF
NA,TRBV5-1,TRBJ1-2,CASRLDGDYGYTF
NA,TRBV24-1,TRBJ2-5,CATSDFGTVEETQYF
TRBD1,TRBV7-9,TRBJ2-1,CASRAGTGEAGEQFF
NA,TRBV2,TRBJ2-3,CASSVALREYF
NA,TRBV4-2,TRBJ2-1,CASSQALLHEQFF
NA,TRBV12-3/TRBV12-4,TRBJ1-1,CASSISTEAFF
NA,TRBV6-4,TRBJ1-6,CASSGNTNSPLHF
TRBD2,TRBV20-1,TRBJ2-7,CSVTSGGFYEQYF
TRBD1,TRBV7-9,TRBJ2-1,CASSGNRQGADEQFF
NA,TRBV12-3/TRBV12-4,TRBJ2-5,CASSQTEVGTQYF
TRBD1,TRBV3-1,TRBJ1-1,CASSQGTGAFF
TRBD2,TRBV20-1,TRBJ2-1,CSARDRVAGAREQFF
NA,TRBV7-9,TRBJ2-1,CASSPWPWGENEQFF
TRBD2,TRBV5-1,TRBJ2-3,CASSSSGKADTQYF
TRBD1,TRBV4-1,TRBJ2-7,CASSQGQAYEQYF
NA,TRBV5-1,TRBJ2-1,CASSLASIGGLKYNEQFF
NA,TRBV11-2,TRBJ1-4,CASSTKPRTDVILPNEKLFF
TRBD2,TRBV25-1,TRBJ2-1,CASSVQVAGSYNEQFF
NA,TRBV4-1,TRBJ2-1,CASSQAPSQVLEQFF
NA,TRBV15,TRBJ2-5,CATSRDSGRETQYF
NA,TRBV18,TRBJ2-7,CASSPPLRSYEQYF
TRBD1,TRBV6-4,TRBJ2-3,CASSAGTGRTDTQYF
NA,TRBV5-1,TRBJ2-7,CASSLSGAENEQYF
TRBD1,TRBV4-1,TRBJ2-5,CASSQGQGASGEETQYF
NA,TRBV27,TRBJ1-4,CASSLQGDNEKLFF
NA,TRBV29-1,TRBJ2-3,CSVEGQGTDTQYF
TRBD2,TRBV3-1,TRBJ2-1,CASSQIARGGNEQFF
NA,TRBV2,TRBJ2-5,CASSEVGQYF
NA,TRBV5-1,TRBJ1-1,CASSGSATLNTEAFF
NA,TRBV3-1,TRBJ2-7,CASSPHGAVEQYF
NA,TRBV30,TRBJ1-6,CASWTGPSSPLHF
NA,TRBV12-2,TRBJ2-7,CASRLPPLGFEQYF
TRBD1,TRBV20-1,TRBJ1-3,CSARPPKGEETGGNTIYF
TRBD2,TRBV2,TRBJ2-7,CASSEDYAAGAYEQYF
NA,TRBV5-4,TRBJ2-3,CASSLEWGPSTDTQYF
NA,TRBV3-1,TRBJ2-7,CASSPKGRLRLYEQYF
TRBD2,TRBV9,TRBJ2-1,CASSDSGGMGNEQFF
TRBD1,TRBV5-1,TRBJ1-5,CASSFRGGAGQPQHF
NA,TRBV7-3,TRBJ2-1,CASSTGPAGQPYNEQFF
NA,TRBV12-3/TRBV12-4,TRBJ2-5,CASSGGRHQETQYF
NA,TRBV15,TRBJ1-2,CATSVDGDYGYTF
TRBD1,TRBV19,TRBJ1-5,CASSATQGARARQPQHF
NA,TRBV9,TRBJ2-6,CASSVNPSQPAANVLTF
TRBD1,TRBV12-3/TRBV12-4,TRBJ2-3,CASSFQGADTQYF